This T cell receptor (beta chain) was captured in a study of cytomegalovirus exposure and HLA in healthy donors. Vbeta (60) and Jbeta (13) primers were used in the PCR. Some clones are missing from TCRdb's copy, which holds only in-frame ones; the method was immunoSEQ multiplex PCR. Of approximately 90,000 clones listed, more than 60% are singletons. The CDR3 runs to 15 residues. CDR1 is SEHNR, CDR2 FQNEAQ, per germline (reference sequence). The V end lost 2 bases, the J end lost 2 bases, and 13 bases lay between the germline ends. The clonotype comes from a man between 40 and 49 years old in good health and CMV-seronegative. The genes are TRBV7-9 and TRBJ2-7; TRBD2 is a possible D gene (6 bases). Sequenced sample: PBMCs. The CDR3 nucleotides are TGTGCCAGCAGCTTAATGGGGACTCAAGCCTACGAGCAGTACTTC. Its translation is CASSLMGTQAYEQYF.